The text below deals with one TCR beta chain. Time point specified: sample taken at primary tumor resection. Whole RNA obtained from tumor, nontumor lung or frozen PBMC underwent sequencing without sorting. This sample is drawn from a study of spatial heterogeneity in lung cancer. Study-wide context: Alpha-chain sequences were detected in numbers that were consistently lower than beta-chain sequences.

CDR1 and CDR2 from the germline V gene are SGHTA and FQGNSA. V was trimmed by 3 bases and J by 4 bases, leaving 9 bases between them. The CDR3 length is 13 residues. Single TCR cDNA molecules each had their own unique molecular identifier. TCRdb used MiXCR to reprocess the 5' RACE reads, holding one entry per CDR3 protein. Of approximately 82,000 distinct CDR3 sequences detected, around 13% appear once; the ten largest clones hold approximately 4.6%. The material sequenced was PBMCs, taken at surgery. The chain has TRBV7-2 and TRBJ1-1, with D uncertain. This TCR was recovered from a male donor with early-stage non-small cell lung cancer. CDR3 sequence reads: CASSFLIGTEAFF. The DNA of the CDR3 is TGTGCCAGCAGCTTTCTCATTGGCACTGAAGCTTTCTTT.